One sample yielded the 5 T cell receptor beta chains listed below, sequenced in a study of shared clonotypes between healthy human individuals. The protocol was immunoSEQ multiplex PCR, while the TCRdb copy is restricted to in-frame clones and leaves out a portion. The sample includes 2,500,000 or so clones, roughly 92% of them seen just once. The specimen sequenced was naive CD4+ T cells sorted from blood. Subset of the sample: CD45RA+ positively selected. These receptor sequences come from a man between 18 and 35 years old in good health.

In its sample, this clone was seen once. The V gene is TRBV7-2, the J gene TRBJ2-6, with D hard to call. Germline-derived CDR1 and CDR2 are SGHTA and FQGNSA. The CDR3 spans 14 residues. V lost 5 bases, J lost 4 bases, and 9 bases lay in between. The CDR3 sequence: CASSPDTGANVLTF. The CDR3 nucleotides read TGTGCCAGCAGCCCAGATACCGGGGCCAACGTCCTGACTTTC.

The chain uses TRBV7-6 and TRBJ2-5; 8 nucleotides line up with TRBD1. The junction had 9 bases not matched to a gene; V was cut back by 1 base and J by 8 bases. The CDR3 runs 15 residues. Germline-derived CDR1 and CDR2 are SGHVS and FNYEAQ. The CDR3 spells CASSLDRGIYDTQYF. The DNA of the CDR3 is TGTGCCAGCAGCTTAGACAGGGGGATTTACGATACCCAGTACTTC.

This chain joins TRBV7-9 and TRBJ1-1; D possibly corresponds to TRBD1 (6 bases). V was clipped by 7 bases and J by 3 bases, with 12 bases between them. The CDR3 is 13 amino acids. Germline CDR1 reads SEHNR; CDR2 reads FQNEAQ (reference sequence). CDR3 region: CASTSSGDTEAFF. In DNA, the CDR3 is TGTGCCAGCACCTCCTCAGGGGACACTGAAGCTTTCTTT. Drawing the rest from reference TRBV7-9 and TRBJ1-1, the complete variable domain is DTGVSQNPRHKITKRGQNVTFRCDPISEHNRLYWYRQTLGQGPEFLTYFQNEAQLEKSRLLSDRFSAERPKGSFSTLEIQRTEQGDSAMYLCASTSSGDTEAFFGQGTRLTVV.

This chain joins TRBV10-2 and TRBJ2-7, with D perhaps TRBD1 (6 bases). Trimming shortened V by 7 bases and J by 1 base, and 14 bases separated the two germline ends. CDR1 and CDR2 from the germline V gene are WSHSY and SAAADI. The length of the CDR3 is 14 residues. The CDR3 nucleotides are TGCGCCAGCAAGGCCGGGACACTATCCTACGAGCAGTACTTC. As protein: CASKAGTLSYEQYF.

Of note for this clone: Other nucleotide sequences from this sample produce the same CDR3. The rearrangement joins TRBV19 to TRBJ1-4; 8 nucleotides line up with TRBD1. Germline loops: CDR1 LNHDA, CDR2 SQIVND (reference sequence). Trimming at V came to 5 bases and at J to 7 bases, leaving 9 bases not matched to a gene. CDR3 length: 15 amino acids. In nucleotides, the CDR3 is TGTGCCAGTAGTCCTCGACAGGGGAGAGGTGAAAAACTGTTTTTT. As protein: CASSPRQGRGEKLFF.